These T cell receptor beta chains were read from a single sample in a study of blood T cells in healthy people across ages. A single record per CDR3 protein comes from TCRdb applying MiXCR to the 5' RACE reads. Of roughly 1,100,000 distinct CDR3 sequences in the sample, under 30% are singletons; the top ten hold approximately 0.71%. This sample was shared with a second study, whose subject was T cells of mothers and their children.

Sequenced material: blood. The source is a girl aged 2 to 10 in good health. CDR3s include the opening cysteine and the closing phenylalanine or tryptophan. Fields, in order: clone size, V gene, CDR3 length, D gene, J gene, CDR3 protein, CDR3 DNA. A D gene is named only where the DNA matches it firmly. The size field is filled for only some rows; it gives once, few, many or a size class.

abundance: few; v_gene: TRBV29-1; len: 14; d_gene: -; j_gene: TRBJ2-7; CDR3aa: CSALLVGGVYEQYF; CDR3nt: TGCAGCGCTTTATTGGTCGGGGGAGTCTACGAGCAGTACTTC
abundance: few; v_gene: TRBV7-2; len: 12; d_gene: -; j_gene: TRBJ2-7; CDR3aa: CASGMSLYEQYF; CDR3nt: TGTGCCAGCGGAATGTCCCTCTACGAGCAGTACTTC
abundance: few; v_gene: TRBV27; len: 13; d_gene: -; j_gene: TRBJ2-5; CDR3aa: CASSLERVGTQYF; CDR3nt: TGTGCCAGCAGTCTAGAAAGAGTTGGGACCCAGTACTTC
abundance: -; v_gene: TRBV7-2; len: 13; d_gene: -; j_gene: TRBJ2-1; CDR3aa: CASSLVLVNEQFF; CDR3nt: TGTGCCAGCAGCTTAGTACTAGTAAATGAGCAGTTCTTC
abundance: -; v_gene: TRBV6-5; len: 16; d_gene: -; j_gene: TRBJ1-2; CDR3aa: CASSYEGEFAPYGYTF; CDR3nt: TGTGCCAGCAGTTACGAGGGGGAGTTTGCCCCCTATGGCTACACCTTC
abundance: few; v_gene: TRBV12-5; len: 18; d_gene: -; j_gene: TRBJ2-5; CDR3aa: CASGLVPKRTAPDETQYF; CDR3nt: TGTGCTAGTGGTTTGGTTCCGAAGAGGACAGCCCCCGACGAGACCCAGTACTTC
abundance: -; v_gene: TRBV9; len: 13; d_gene: -; j_gene: TRBJ2-2; CDR3aa: CANSVVETGELFF; CDR3nt: TGTGCCAACAGCGTAGTGGAAACCGGGGAGCTGTTTTTT
abundance: few; v_gene: TRBV28; len: 13; d_gene: TRBD1; j_gene: TRBJ2-7; CDR3aa: CASSPGGDDEQYF; CDR3nt: TGTGCCAGCAGCCCAGGGGGCGACGACGAGCAGTACTTC
abundance: few; v_gene: TRBV4-1; len: 12; d_gene: -; j_gene: TRBJ1-2; CDR3aa: CASSQGGDGYTF; CDR3nt: TGCGCCAGCAGCCAAGGCGGGGATGGCTACACCTTC
abundance: -; v_gene: TRBV10-3; len: 15; d_gene: TRBD1; j_gene: TRBJ1-4; CDR3aa: CAISRDRGAREKLFF; CDR3nt: TGTGCCATCAGCCGGGACAGGGGAGCAAGAGAAAAACTGTTTTTT
abundance: few; v_gene: TRBV20-1; len: 13; d_gene: -; j_gene: TRBJ2-3; CDR3aa: CSARGRSTDTQYF; CDR3nt: TGCAGTGCTAGGGGCAGAAGCACAGATACGCAGTATTTT
abundance: -; v_gene: TRBV5-1; len: 17; d_gene: -; j_gene: TRBJ2-6; CDR3aa: CASSQDRGGSGANVLTF; CDR3nt: TGCGCCAGCAGCCAGGACAGAGGGGGCTCTGGGGCCAACGTCCTGACTTTC
abundance: few; v_gene: TRBV7-9; len: 14; d_gene: -; j_gene: TRBJ1-2; CDR3aa: CASSLGTQGYGCTF; CDR3nt: TGTGCCAGCAGCTTAGGAACTCAGGGGTATGGCTGCACCTTC
abundance: few; v_gene: TRBV10-2; len: 14; d_gene: TRBD2; j_gene: TRBJ2-1; CDR3aa: CASSPAGGHSEQFF; CDR3nt: TGCGCCAGCAGTCCGGCGGGGGGGCATTCTGAGCAGTTCTTC
abundance: few; v_gene: TRBV29-1; len: 13; d_gene: -; j_gene: TRBJ2-5; CDR3aa: CSVAQGYQETQYF; CDR3nt: TGCAGCGTCGCCCAGGGGTACCAAGAGACCCAGTACTTC
abundance: -; v_gene: TRBV6-6; len: 11; d_gene: TRBD1; j_gene: TRBJ2-7; CDR3aa: CASYEEWTGNF; CDR3nt: TGTGCCAGCTACGAAGAGTGGACAGGGAATTTC
abundance: many; v_gene: TRBV7-3; len: 15; d_gene: TRBD2; j_gene: TRBJ2-1; CDR3aa: CASRPTSGIFDEQFF; CDR3nt: TGTGCCAGCAGGCCGACTAGCGGGATTTTCGATGAGCAGTTCTTC
abundance: -; v_gene: TRBV6-5; len: 13; d_gene: -; j_gene: TRBJ2-3; CDR3aa: CASRDFRTDTQYF; CDR3nt: TGTGCCAGCAGGGACTTCCGCACAGATACGCAGTATTTT
abundance: few; v_gene: TRBV10-1; len: 17; d_gene: TRBD2; j_gene: TRBJ2-1; CDR3aa: CASSDPRTSGSMDEQFF; CDR3nt: TGCGCCAGCAGTGACCCTCGGACTAGCGGGAGTATGGATGAGCAGTTCTTC
abundance: many; v_gene: TRBV9; len: 16; d_gene: -; j_gene: TRBJ2-7; CDR3aa: CASSIRRDSETYEQYF; CDR3nt: TGTGCCAGCAGCATTCGACGGGACTCGGAAACCTACGAGCAGTACTTC
abundance: few; v_gene: TRBV4-1; len: 14; d_gene: -; j_gene: TRBJ1-3; CDR3aa: CASSQDTTFDTIYF; CDR3nt: TGCGCCAGCAGCCAAGATACCACTTTTGACACCATATATTTT
abundance: -; v_gene: TRBV9; len: 15; d_gene: TRBD1; j_gene: TRBJ2-7; CDR3aa: CASSVGTGDSYEQYF; CDR3nt: TGTGCCAGCAGCGTAGGGACAGGGGATTCCTACGAGCAGTACTTC
abundance: few; v_gene: TRBV6-1; len: 13; d_gene: -; j_gene: TRBJ2-5; CDR3aa: CASRDGSGETQYF; CDR3nt: TGTGCCAGCAGAGATGGTAGCGGAGAGACCCAGTACTTC
abundance: few; v_gene: TRBV6-5; len: 14; d_gene: TRBD1; j_gene: TRBJ1-1; CDR3aa: CASSFDRGSEGAFF; CDR3nt: TGTGCCAGCAGCTTCGACAGGGGGTCGGAGGGAGCTTTCTTT